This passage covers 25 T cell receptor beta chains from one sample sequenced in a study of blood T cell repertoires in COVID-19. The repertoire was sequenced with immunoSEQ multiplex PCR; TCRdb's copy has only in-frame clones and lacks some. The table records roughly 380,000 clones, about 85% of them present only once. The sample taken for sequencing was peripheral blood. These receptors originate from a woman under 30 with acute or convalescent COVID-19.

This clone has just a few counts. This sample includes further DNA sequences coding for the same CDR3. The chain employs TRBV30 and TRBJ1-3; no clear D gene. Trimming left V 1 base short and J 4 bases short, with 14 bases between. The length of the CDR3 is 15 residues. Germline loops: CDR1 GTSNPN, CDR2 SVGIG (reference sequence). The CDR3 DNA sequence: TGTGCCTGGAGTGGAGATCGAGGGCCCGGAAACACCATATATTTT. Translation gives CAWSGDRGPGNTIYF.

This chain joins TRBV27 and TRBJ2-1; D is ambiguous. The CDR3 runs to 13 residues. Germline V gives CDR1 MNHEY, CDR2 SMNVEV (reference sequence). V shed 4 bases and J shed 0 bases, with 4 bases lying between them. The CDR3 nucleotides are TGTGCCAGCAGTTACGGCTCCTACAATGAGCAGTTCTTC. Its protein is CASSYGSYNEQFF.

CDR3 bases: TGTGCCAGCAGCGGGTGGCCTAGCGAAAGTAAAGAGACCCAGTACTTC. As protein: CASSGWPSESKETQYF. The V gene is TRBV11-2, the J gene TRBJ2-5; D possibly corresponds to TRBD2 (6 bases). The germline V gene has CDR1 SGHAT and CDR2 FQNNGV. V was trimmed by 5 bases and J by 3 bases, leaving 19 bases between them. The CDR3 runs to 16 residues.

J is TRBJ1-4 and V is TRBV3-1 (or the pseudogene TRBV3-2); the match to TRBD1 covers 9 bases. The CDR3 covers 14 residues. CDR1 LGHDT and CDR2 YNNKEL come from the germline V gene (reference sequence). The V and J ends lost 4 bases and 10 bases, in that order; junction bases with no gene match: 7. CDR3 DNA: TGTGCCAGCAGCCTTACAGGGGGCGGAAGAAAACTGTTTTTT. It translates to CASSLTGGGRKLFF.

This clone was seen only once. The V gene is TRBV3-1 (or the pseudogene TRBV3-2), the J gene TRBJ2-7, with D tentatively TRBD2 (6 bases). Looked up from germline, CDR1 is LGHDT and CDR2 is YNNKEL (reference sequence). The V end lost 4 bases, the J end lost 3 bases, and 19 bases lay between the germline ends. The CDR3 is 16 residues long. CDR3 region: CASSLRGKGSLYEQYF. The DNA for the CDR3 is TGTGCCAGCAGCCTCCGGGGGAAGGGCTCCCTCTACGAGCAGTACTTC.

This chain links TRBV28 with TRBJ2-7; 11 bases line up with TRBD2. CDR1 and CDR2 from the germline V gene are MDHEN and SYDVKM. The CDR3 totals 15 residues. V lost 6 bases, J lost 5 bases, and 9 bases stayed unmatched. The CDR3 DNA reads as TGTGCCAGCAGCCGACTAGCGGGATGGGAGGACGAGCAGTACTTC. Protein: CASSRLAGWEDEQYF. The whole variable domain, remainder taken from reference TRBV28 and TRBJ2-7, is DVKVTQSSRYLVKRTGEKVFLECVQDMDHENMFWYRQDPGLGLRLIYFSYDVKMKEKGDIPEGYSVSREKKERFSLILESASTNQTSMYLCASSRLAGWEDEQYFGPGTRLTVT.

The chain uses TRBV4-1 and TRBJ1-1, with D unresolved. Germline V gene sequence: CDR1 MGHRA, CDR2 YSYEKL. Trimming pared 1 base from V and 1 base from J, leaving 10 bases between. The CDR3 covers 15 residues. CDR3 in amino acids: CASSQGKNRNTEAFF. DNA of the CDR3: TGCGCCAGCAGCCAAGGAAAAAACAGGAACACTGAAGCTTTCTTT.

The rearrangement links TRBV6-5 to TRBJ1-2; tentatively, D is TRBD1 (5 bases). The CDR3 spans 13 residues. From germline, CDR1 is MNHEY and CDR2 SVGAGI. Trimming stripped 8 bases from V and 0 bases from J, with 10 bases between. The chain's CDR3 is CASQGKTNYGYTF. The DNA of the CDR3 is TGTGCCAGCCAGGGTAAAACTAACTATGGCTACACCTTC.

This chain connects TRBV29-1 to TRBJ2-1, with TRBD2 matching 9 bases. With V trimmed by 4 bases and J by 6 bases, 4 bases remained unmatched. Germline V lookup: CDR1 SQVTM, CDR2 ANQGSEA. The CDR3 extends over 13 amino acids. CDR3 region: CSVVGTSFNEQFF. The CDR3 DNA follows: TGCAGCGTTGTAGGGACTAGCTTCAATGAGCAGTTCTTC.

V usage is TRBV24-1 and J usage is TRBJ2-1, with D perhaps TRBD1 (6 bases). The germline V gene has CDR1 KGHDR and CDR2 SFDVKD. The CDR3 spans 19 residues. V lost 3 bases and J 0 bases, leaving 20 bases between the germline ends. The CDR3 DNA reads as TGTGCCACCAGTGATCCGACCACCGGGACATCGAGCTCCTACAATGAGCAGTTCTTC. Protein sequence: CATSDPTTGTSSSYNEQFF.

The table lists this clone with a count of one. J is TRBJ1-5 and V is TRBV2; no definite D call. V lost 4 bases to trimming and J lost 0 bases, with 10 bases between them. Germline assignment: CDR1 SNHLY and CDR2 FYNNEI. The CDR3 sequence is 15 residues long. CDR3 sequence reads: CASSARLNSNQPQHF. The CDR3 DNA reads TGTGCCAGCAGTGCGCGACTCAATAGCAATCAGCCCCAGCATTTT.

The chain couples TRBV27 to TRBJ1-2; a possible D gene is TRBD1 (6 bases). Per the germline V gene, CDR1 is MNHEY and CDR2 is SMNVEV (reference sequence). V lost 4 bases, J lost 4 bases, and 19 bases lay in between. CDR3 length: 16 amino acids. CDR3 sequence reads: CASSYAAGEGGYGYTF. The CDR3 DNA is TGTGCCAGCAGTTATGCCGCAGGGGAAGGTGGCTATGGCTACACCTTC.

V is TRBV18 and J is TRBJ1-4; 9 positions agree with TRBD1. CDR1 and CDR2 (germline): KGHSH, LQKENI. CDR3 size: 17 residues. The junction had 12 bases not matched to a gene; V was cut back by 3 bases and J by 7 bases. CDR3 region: CASSPGQGSLQFEKLFF. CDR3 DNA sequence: TGTGCCAGCTCACCTGGACAGGGGTCTCTGCAATTTGAAAAACTGTTTTTT. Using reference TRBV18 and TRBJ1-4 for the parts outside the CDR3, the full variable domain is NAGVMQNPRHLVRRRGQEARLRCSPMKGHSHVYWYRQLPEEGLKFMVYLQKENIIDESGMPKERFSAEFPKEGPSILRIQQVVRGDSAAYFCASSPGQGSLQFEKLFFGSGTQLSVL.

DNA of the CDR3: TGTGCCAGCAGCCAAGGCAGGGGGATGAGAAAGACCCAGTACTTC. Amino acids: CASSQGRGMRKTQYF. The chain is built from TRBV13 and TRBJ2-5; 7 bases align to TRBD1. Germline lookup yields CDR1 PRHDT and CDR2 FYEKMQ (reference sequence). V dropped 5 bases and J dropped 6; count of bases not matched to a gene: 12. The CDR3 contains 15 residues.

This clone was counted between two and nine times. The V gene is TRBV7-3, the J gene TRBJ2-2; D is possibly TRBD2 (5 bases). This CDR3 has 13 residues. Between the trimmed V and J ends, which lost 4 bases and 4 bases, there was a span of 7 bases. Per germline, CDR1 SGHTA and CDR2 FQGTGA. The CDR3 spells CASSSAGTGELFF. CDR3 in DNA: TGTGCCAGCAGCTCCGCGGGCACCGGGGAGCTGTTTTTT.

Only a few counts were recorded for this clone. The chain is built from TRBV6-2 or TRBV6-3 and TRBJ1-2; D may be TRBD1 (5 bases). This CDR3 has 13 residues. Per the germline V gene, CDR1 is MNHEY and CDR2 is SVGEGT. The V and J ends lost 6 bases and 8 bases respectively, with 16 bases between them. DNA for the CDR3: TGTGCCAGCAGCTCGGGGACGGGGGTAGGCTACACCTTC. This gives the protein CASSSGTGVGYTF.

The CDR3 DNA sequence: TGTGCCAGCAGCTTAGAAGGGACAGGGGCAGATACGCAGTATTTT. Its translation: CASSLEGTGADTQYF. V and J are TRBV7-6 and TRBJ2-3; 10 nucleotides line up with TRBD1. Germline V lookup: CDR1 SGHVS, CDR2 FNYEAQ. The CDR3 sequence is 15 residues long. The V segment lost 1 base and the J segment 4 bases; nucleotides outside the gene matches: 2. The full variable domain, completed using reference TRBV7-6 and TRBJ2-3, is GAGVSQSPRYKVTKRGQDVALRCDPISGHVSLYWYRQALGQGPEFLTYFNYEAQQDKSGLPNDRFSAERPEGSISTLTIQRTEQRDSAMYRCASSLEGTGADTQYFGPGTRLTVL.

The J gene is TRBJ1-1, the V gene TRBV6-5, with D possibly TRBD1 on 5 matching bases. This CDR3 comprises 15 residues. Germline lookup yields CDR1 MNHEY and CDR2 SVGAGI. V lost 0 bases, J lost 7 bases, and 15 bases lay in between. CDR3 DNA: TGTGCCAGCAGTTACTCGATTCGGCAGGGCTATGAAGCTTTCTTT. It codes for CASSYSIRQGYEAFF.

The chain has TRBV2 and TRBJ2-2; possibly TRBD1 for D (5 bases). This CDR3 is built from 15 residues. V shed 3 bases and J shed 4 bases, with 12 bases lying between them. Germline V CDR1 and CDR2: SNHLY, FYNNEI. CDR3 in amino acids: CASSDVPGRTGELFF. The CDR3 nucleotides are TGTGCCAGCAGTGATGTTCCAGGGCGCACCGGGGAGCTGTTTTTT.

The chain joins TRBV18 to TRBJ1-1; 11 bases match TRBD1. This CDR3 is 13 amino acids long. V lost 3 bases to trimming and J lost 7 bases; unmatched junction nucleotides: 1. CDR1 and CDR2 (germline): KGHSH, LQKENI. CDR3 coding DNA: TGTGCCAGCTCACCGGGACAGGGGGATGAAGCTTTCTTT. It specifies CASSPGQGDEAFF.

As DNA, the CDR3 is TGTGCCACCAGCAGAGCAGGGGCGGCCGGGGAGCTGTTTTTT. It specifies CATSRAGAAGELFF. The V and J genes are TRBV15 and TRBJ2-2; maybe TRBD1 (6 bases). Trimming removed 1 base from V and 6 bases from J, with 9 bases in between. The germline V gene has CDR1 LNHNV and CDR2 YYDKDF (reference sequence). This CDR3 is 14 amino acids long. The variable domain in full, completed from reference TRBV15 and TRBJ2-2, reads DAMVIQNPRYQVTQFGKPVTLSCSQTLNHNVMYWYQQKSSQAPKLLFHYYDKDFNNEADTPDNFQSRRPNTSFCFLDIRSPGLGDTAMYLCATSRAGAAGELFFGEGSRLTVL.

CDR3 amino acids: CASSDSQNNEQFF. The CDR3 nucleotides are TGTGCCAGCAGTGACTCACAGAACAATGAGCAGTTCTTC. V is TRBV6-4 and J is TRBJ2-1; D unclear. The V end lost 0 bases, the J end lost 5 bases, and 5 bases lay between the germline ends. CDR1 is MRHNA, CDR2 SNTAGT, per germline. The CDR3 spans 13 residues.

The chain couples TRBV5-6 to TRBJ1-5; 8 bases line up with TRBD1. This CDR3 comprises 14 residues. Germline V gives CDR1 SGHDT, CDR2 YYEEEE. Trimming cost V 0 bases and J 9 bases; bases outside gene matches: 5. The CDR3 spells CASSLGTGYRPQHF. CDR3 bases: TGTGCCAGCAGCTTGGGGACAGGGTATCGGCCCCAGCATTTT.

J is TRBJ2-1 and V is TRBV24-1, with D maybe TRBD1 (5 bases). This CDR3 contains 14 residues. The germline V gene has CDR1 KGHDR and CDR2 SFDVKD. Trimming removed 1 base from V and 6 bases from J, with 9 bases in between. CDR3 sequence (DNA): TGTGCCACCAGTGATTTACCTGGGGCCAATGAGCAGTTCTTC. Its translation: CATSDLPGANEQFF.

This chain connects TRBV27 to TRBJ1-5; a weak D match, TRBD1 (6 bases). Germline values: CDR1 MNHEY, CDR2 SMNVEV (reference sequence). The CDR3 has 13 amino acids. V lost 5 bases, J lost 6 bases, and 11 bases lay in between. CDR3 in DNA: TGTGCCAGCAGTCGGGGGGCAGGTCAGCCCCAGCATTTT. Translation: CASSRGAGQPQHF.